A selection of T cell receptor beta chains follows, all from one sample in a study of T-cell reconstitution after alpha-beta-depleted transplantation in children. TCRdb called the PCR reads again in MiXCR, with one record for every CDR3 protein. Among 700,000 to 950,000 distinct CDR3 sequences listed, 15% to 20% were seen once. This material consisted of PBMCs, mostly from graft donor cells, taken 360 days after TCRalphabeta/CD19-depleted stem cell transplant. Receptors originate from a male patient under 18 who had a stem cell transplant for acute lymphoblastic leukemia, so the T cells may come from the graft donor. CDR3s include the opening cysteine and the closing phenylalanine or tryptophan. A D gene is named only where the DNA matches it firmly. Some rows have no size entry. The others give once, few or many, or a class for an expanded clone.

>NA|TRBJ2-5|few|TRBV7-9
TGTGCCAGCAGCTTAGCGGCAGTAGCGATGGAGACCCAGTACTTC
CASSLAAVAMETQYF
>NA|TRBJ1-5|few|TRBV5-1
TGCGCCAGCAGCTTGCTAGGGGAGGGCAATCAGCCCCAGCATTTT
CASSLLGEGNQPQHF
>NA|TRBJ1-5|NA|TRBV10-3
TGTGCCATCAGAGGGGAGGGCAATCAGCCCCAGCATTTT
CAIRGEGNQPQHF
>TRBD2|TRBJ2-1|few|TRBV6-1
TGTGCCAGCAGCTGGGGGGACTACTCCTACAATGAGCAGTTCTTC
CASSWGDYSYNEQFF
>NA|TRBJ1-2|few|TRBV20-1
TGCAGTCCCTCGGCATCGAACTATGGCTACACCTTC
CSPSASNYGYTF
>NA|TRBJ2-1|NA|TRBV2
TGTGCCAGCAGTTGGGACACGGGCAATAAGCAGTTCTTC
CASSWDTGNKQFF
>TRBD2|TRBJ2-1|few|TRBV4-1
TGCGCCAGCAGCCAAGTAGGCCTAGCGGACAATGAGCAGTTCTTC
CASSQVGLADNEQFF
>NA|TRBJ2-1|many|TRBV5-1
TGCGCCAGCAGCTTGAGCAGGGGTCTAGTCAATGAGCAGTTCTTC
CASSLSRGLVNEQFF
>NA|TRBJ2-1|NA|TRBV7-9
TGTGCCAGCAGCTTACGGGACTGGTTGAGCTCCTACAATGAGCAGTTCTTC
CASSLRDWLSSYNEQFF
>NA|TRBJ2-6|NA|TRBV29-1
TGCAGCGTTGAGGGTCGAGGGCCTGGGGCCAACGTCCTGACTTTC
CSVEGRGPGANVLTF
>NA|TRBJ2-1|NA|TRBV4-1
TGCGCCAGCAGCCAAGCCGGGAGATCCTCCTACAATGAGCAGTTCTTC
CASSQAGRSSYNEQFF
>TRBD2|TRBJ2-1|NA|TRBV7-2
TGTGCCAGGGGGGACGCGGGAGGGAGCCTCTCCTACAATGAGCAGTTCTTC
CARGDAGGSLSYNEQFF
>TRBD2|TRBJ2-7|NA|TRBV20-1
TGCAGTGCTAGAGGGGGGACTAGCGGGACCAGGGCCTACGAGCAGTACTTC
CSARGGTSGTRAYEQYF
>NA|TRBJ2-7|NA|TRBV12-5
TGTGCTAGTGGTTCCGGGACATCGAGCTCCTACGAGCAGTACTTC
CASGSGTSSSYEQYF
>NA|TRBJ2-7|few|TRBV4-1
TGCGCCAGCAGCCAAGAAGGGGGAGAGGCCTACGAGCAGTACTTC
CASSQEGGEAYEQYF
>NA|TRBJ1-2|few|TRBV7-9
TGTGCCAGCAGCTCTGTGGGGCAAGATAATGGCTACACCTTC
CASSSVGQDNGYTF
>NA|TRBJ2-3|few|TRBV3-1
TGTGCCAGCAGCCATTCCGGGACTCGAGCAGATACGCAGTATTTT
CASSHSGTRADTQYF
>NA|TRBJ2-4|few|TRBV5-1
TGCGCCAGCAGCTTGGTGGGGGGCACAGCCAAAAACATTCAGTACTTC
CASSLVGGTAKNIQYF
>NA|TRBJ2-2|NA|TRBV5-1
TGCGCCAGCAGCGTCTACGCGAACACCGGGGAGCTGTTTTTT
CASSVYANTGELFF
>NA|TRBJ2-7|NA|TRBV30
TGTGCCTGGGGAACAGGGGAGGGTAATTACGAGCAGTACTTC
CAWGTGEGNYEQYF
>TRBD2|TRBJ2-7|NA|TRBV6-2/TRBV6-3
TGTGCCAGCAGTTTCCCAGCGGGAGGTCTCTCCTACGAGCAGTACTTC
CASSFPAGGLSYEQYF
>TRBD1|TRBJ2-7|NA|TRBV27
TGTGCCAGCAGTTTACAGGGGGCTTACTACGAGCAGTACTTC
CASSLQGAYYEQYF